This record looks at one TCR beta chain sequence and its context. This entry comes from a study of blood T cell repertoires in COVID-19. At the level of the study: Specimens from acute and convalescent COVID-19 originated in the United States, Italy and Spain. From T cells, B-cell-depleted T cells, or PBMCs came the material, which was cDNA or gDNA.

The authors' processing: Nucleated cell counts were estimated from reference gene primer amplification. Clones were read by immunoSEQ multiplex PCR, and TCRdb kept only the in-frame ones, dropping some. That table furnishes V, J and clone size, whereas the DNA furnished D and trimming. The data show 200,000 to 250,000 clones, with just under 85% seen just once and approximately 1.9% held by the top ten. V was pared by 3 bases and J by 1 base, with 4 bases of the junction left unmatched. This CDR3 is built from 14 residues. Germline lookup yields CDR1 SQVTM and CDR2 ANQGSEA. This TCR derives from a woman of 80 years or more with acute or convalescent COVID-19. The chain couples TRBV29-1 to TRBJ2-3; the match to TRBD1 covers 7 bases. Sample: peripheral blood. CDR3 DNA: TGCAGCGTTGAGAAGACAGGGCGCACAGATACGCAGTATTTT. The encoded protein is CSVEKTGRTDTQYF.